These 11 T cell receptor beta chains were all obtained from the same sample, sequenced in a study of blood T cell repertoires in COVID-19. Data came from immunoSEQ multiplex PCR; TCRdb stores just in-frame clones and leaves some out. The sample yields fewer than 200,000 clones, over 75% seen once. The sequencing input was peripheral blood. All receptors come from a man in his sixties who had recovered from COVID-19.

The genes are TRBV7-3 and TRBJ2-1; 9 bases fit TRBD2. This CDR3 is 15 amino acids long. The V and J ends lost 1 base and 6 bases, in that order; junction bases with no gene match: 4. Germline V gene sequence: CDR1 SGHTA, CDR2 FQGTGA. CDR3 residues: CASSLRGTSFNEQFF. The CDR3 DNA reads TGTGCCAGCAGCTTAAGAGGGACTAGCTTCAATGAGCAGTTCTTC. The complete variable domain, with remaining parts taken from reference TRBV7-3 and TRBJ2-1, reads GAGVSQTPSNKVTEKGKYVELRCDPISGHTALYWYRQSLGQGPEFLIYFQGTGAADDSGLPNDRFFAVRPEGSVSTLKIQRTERGDSAVYLCASSLRGTSFNEQFFGPGTRLTVL.

The rearrangement joins TRBV4-1 to TRBJ1-2; no definite D call. The CDR3 has 14 amino acids. The V gene's germline CDR1 is MGHRA and CDR2 YSYEKL. The V end lost 5 bases, the J end lost 8 bases, and 18 bases lay between the germline ends. DNA for the CDR3: TGCGCCAGCAGCTCAGTACCTCAGACAATCGGCTACACCTTC. This gives the protein CASSSVPQTIGYTF.

This chain joins TRBV3-1 (or the pseudogene TRBV3-2) and TRBJ1-1; tentatively, D is TRBD1 (6 bases). This CDR3 spans 12 amino acids. The germline V and J ends were trimmed by 5 bases and 6 bases, with 10 bases remaining between them. CDR1 is LGHDT, CDR2 YNNKEL, per germline (reference sequence). The CDR3 spells CASSAGTPEAFF. The CDR3 bases are TGTGCCAGCAGCGCTGGGACACCTGAAGCTTTCTTT.

This clone was detected a few times. The gene calls are TRBV2 and TRBJ2-1, with 8 bases lining up with TRBD1. The CDR3 runs to 13 residues. CDR1 and CDR2 from the germline V gene are SNHLY and FYNNEI. Germline trimming cut 8 bases from V and 4 bases from J; bases unmatched to any gene: 4. CDR3 DNA: TGTGCCAGCCTTGGGACAGGTTACAATGAGCAGTTCTTC. Its translation is CASLGTGYNEQFF.

The J gene is TRBJ2-2, the V gene TRBV18; 9 bases align to TRBD1. This CDR3 has 16 residues. CDR1 and CDR2 from the germline V gene are KGHSH and LQKENI. V lost 1 base and J lost 1; bases outside the gene matches: 1. This CDR3 is CASSPRDRVNTGELFF. CDR3 coding DNA: TGTGCCAGCTCACCACGGGACAGGGTGAACACCGGGGAGCTGTTTTTT.

Only one count was recorded for this clone. The chain joins TRBV11-2 to TRBJ2-7, with D perhaps matching TRBD2 (6 bases). Between the trimmed V and J ends, which lost 2 bases and 3 bases, there was a span of 11 bases. The CDR3 length is 14 residues. The germline V gene has CDR1 SGHAT and CDR2 FQNNGV. The CDR3 DNA reads TGTGCCAGCAGCTTATCTGAAGCGGGCTACGAGCAGTACTTC. It is translated as CASSLSEAGYEQYF.

The chain recombines TRBV19 with TRBJ2-1; the match to TRBD1 covers 11 bases. Trimming cost V 0 bases and J 3 bases; bases outside gene matches: 4. CDR1 is LNHDA and CDR2 is SQIVND in the germline V gene (reference sequence). The CDR3 sequence is 17 residues long. The CDR3 loop reads CASSIDTGTGGYNEQFF. CDR3 nucleotides: TGTGCCAGTAGTATAGATACCGGGACAGGGGGCTACAATGAGCAGTTCTTC.

The V and J genes are TRBV7-9 and TRBJ1-1, with 7 bases lining up with TRBD1. This CDR3 is 15 amino acids long. J lost 3 bases, V lost 4 bases, and 8 bases had no gene match. Per the germline V gene, CDR1 is SEHNR and CDR2 is FQNEAQ (reference sequence). In nucleotides, the CDR3 is TGTGCCAGCAGCTCCCTGGACAGGAGGGACACTGAAGCTTTCTTT. It is translated as CASSSLDRRDTEAFF.

In its sample, this clone was seen a few times. The rearrangement joins TRBV4-1 to TRBJ2-5; 8 nucleotides match TRBD2. Per germline, CDR1 MGHRA and CDR2 YSYEKL. After removal of 4 bases from V and 3 bases from J, the junction contained 10 bases not matched to a gene. This CDR3 has 16 residues. CDR3 loop: CASSPAVTGGKETQYF. The CDR3 bases are TGCGCCAGCAGCCCAGCGGTCACGGGGGGGAAAGAGACCCAGTACTTC.

This chain uses TRBV5-1 with TRBJ2-3, with D perhaps matching TRBD1 (6 bases). The CDR3 is made up of 14 amino acids. The ends were cut back, 2 bases at V and 7 bases at J, with 14 bases in the middle. Germline V CDR1 and CDR2: SGHRS, YFSETQ. CDR3: CASSLIQGSNTQYF. CDR3 sequence (DNA): TGCGCCAGCAGCTTAATACAGGGCTCGAATACGCAGTATTTT.

In the case of this clone: Other DNA sequences within the sample encode an identical CDR3. The V call is TRBV27, the J call TRBJ2-5; tentatively, D is TRBD1 (6 bases). Per germline, CDR1 MNHEY and CDR2 SMNVEV (reference sequence). The V end lost 5 bases, the J end lost 5 bases, and 12 bases lay between the germline ends. The CDR3 loop spans 13 amino acids. CDR3: CASSPRGRETQYF. CDR3 sequence (DNA): TGTGCCAGCAGTCCCAGGGGTCGGGAGACCCAGTACTTC.